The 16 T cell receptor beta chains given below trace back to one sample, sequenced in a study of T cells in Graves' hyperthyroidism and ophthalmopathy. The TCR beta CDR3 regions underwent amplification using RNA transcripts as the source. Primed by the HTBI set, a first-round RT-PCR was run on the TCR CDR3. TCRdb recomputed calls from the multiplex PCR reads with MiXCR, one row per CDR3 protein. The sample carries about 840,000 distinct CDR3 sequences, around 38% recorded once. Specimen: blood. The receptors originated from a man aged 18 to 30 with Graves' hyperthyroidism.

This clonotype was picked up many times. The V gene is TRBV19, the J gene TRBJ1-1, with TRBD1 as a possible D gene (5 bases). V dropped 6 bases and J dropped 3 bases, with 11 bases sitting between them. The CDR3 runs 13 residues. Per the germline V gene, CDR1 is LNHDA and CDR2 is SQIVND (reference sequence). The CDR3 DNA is TGTGCCAGTAGGGACATTTCTTACACTGAAGCTTTCTTT. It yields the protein CASRDISYTEAFF.

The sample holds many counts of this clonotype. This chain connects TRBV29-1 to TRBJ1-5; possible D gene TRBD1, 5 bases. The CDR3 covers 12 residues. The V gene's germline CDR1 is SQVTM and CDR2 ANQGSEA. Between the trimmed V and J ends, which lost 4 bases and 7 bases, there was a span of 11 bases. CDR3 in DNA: TGCAGCGTTGCTGGCCGGGGCCAGCCCCAGCATTTT. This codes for CSVAGRGQPQHF.

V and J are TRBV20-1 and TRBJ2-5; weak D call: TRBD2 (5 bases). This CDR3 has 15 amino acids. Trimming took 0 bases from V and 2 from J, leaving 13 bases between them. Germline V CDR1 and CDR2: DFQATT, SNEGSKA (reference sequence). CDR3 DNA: TGCAGTGCTAGAGAGGCGGCGGGCTTACAAGAGACCCAGTACTTC. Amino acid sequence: CSAREAAGLQETQYF.

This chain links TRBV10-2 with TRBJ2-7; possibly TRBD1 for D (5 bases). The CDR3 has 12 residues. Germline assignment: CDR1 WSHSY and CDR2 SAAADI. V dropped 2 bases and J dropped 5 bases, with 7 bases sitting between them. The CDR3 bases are TGCGCCAGCAGTGAGGGCAGGGACGAGCAGTACTTC. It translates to CASSEGRDEQYF.

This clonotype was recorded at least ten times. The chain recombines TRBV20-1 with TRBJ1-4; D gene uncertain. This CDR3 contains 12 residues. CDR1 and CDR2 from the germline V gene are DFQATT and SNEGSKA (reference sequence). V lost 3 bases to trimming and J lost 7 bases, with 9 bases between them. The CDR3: CSARGGTEKLFF. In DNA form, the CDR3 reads TGCAGTGCTAGGGGCGGAACTGAAAAACTGTTTTTT.

CDR3 bases: TGCAGCGTTGTGACCGGACCCGTGGCACAGCCCCAGCATTTT. This codes for CSVVTGPVAQPQHF. This chain connects TRBV29-1 to TRBJ1-5, with D hard to call. This CDR3 is built from 14 residues. V lost 4 bases and J 7 bases, leaving 17 bases between the germline ends. Germline lookup yields CDR1 SQVTM and CDR2 ANQGSEA.

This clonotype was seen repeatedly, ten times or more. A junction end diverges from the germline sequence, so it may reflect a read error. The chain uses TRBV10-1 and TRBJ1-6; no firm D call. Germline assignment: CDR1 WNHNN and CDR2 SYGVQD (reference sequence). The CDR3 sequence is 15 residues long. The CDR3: CASSEPQSFNSPLHF. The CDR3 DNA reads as TGCGCCAGCAGTGAGCCACAGTCCTTTAATTCACCCCTCCACTTT.

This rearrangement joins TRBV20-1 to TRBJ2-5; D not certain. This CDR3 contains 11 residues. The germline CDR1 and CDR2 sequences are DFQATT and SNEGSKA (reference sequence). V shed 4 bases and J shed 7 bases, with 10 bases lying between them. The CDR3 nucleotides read TGCAGTGCTAATAGTAAGGGGACCCAGTACTTC. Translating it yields CSANSKGTQYF.

This CDR3 reads CASSFGLAGGPEQYF. The DNA of the CDR3 is TGTGCCAGCAGCTTCGGACTAGCGGGAGGGCCCGAGCAGTACTTC. The J gene is TRBJ2-7, the V gene TRBV7-2; the match to TRBD2 covers 15 bases. Germline values: CDR1 SGHTA, CDR2 FQGNSA. The length of the CDR3 is 15 residues. J lost 6 bases, V lost 3 bases, and 3 bases had no gene match.

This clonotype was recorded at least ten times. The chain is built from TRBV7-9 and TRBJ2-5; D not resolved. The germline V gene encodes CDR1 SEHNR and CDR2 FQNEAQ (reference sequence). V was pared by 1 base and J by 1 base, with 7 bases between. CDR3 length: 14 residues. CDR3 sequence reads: CASSLVSRQETQYF. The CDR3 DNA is TGTGCCAGCAGCTTAGTTAGCCGCCAAGAGACCCAGTACTTC.

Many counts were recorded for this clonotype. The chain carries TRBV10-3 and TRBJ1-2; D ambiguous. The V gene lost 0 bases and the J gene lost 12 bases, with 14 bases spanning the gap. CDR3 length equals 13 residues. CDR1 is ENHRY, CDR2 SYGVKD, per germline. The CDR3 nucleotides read TGTGCCATCAGTGAGTCAAGTCAGGCCCATCACACCTTC. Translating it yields CAISESSQAHHTF.

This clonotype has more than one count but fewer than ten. CDR3 sequence reads: CASSGHSGGPETQYF. Here the CDR3 DNA reads TGTGCCAGCAGTGGGCATAGCGGGGGGCCAGAGACCCAGTACTTC. The genes are TRBV25-1 and TRBJ2-5; 10 bases map to TRBD2. J lost 4 bases, V lost 4 bases, and 6 bases had no gene match. The CDR3 sequence is 15 residues long. The germline V gene encodes CDR1 MGHDK and CDR2 SYGVNS.

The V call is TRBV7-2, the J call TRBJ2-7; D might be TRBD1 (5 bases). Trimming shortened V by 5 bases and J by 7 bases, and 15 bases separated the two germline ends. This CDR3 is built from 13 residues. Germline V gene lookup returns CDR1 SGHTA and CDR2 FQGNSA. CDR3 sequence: CASSPRALGEQYF. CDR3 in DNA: TGTGCCAGCAGCCCCAGGGCCCTAGGTGAGCAGTACTTC.

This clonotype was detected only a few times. As DNA, the CDR3 is TGCGCCAGCAGCTTAATTAAGGGGGACTACGAGCAGTACTTC. Encoded protein: CASSLIKGDYEQYF. The rearrangement links TRBV5-1 to TRBJ2-7, with D perhaps matching TRBD1 (6 bases). The CDR3 is 14 amino acids. V lost 2 bases to trimming and J lost 3 bases, with 12 bases between them. From germline, CDR1 is SGHRS and CDR2 YFSETQ.

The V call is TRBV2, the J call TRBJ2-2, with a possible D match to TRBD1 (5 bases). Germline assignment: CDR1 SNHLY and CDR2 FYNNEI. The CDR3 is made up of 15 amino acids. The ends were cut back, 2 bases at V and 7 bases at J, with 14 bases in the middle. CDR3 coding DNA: TGTGCCAGCAGTGAATGGGGCCAGACGAACGGGGAGCTGTTTTTT. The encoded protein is CASSEWGQTNGELFF. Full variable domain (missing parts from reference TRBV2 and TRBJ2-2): EPEVTQTPSHQVTQMGQEVILRCVPISNHLYFYWYRQILGQKVEFLVSFYNNEISEKSEIFDDQFSVERPDGSNFTLKIRSTKLEDSAMYFCASSEWGQTNGELFFGEGSRLTVL.

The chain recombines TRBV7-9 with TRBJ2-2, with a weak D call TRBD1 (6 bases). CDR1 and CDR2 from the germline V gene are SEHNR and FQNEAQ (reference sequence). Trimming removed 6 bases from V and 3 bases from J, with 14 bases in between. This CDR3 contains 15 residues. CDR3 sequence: CASSQGSGYTGELFF. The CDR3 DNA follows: TGTGCCAGCAGTCAGGGGTCGGGTTACACCGGGGAGCTGTTTTTT. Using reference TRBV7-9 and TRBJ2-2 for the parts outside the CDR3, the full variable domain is DTGVSQNPRHKITKRGQNVTFRCDPISEHNRLYWYRQTLGQGPEFLTYFQNEAQLEKSRLLSDRFSAERPKGSFSTLEIQRTEQGDSAMYLCASSQGSGYTGELFFGEGSRLTVL.